Below, one T cell receptor beta chain is given with its context. This specimen comes from a study of blood T cell repertoires in COVID-19. Study details: Sites in the United States, Italy and Spain provided acute and convalescent COVID-19 samples. Nucleic acid was either cDNA or gDNA, and it came from T cells, B-cell-depleted T cells, or PBMCs.

Sequencing used immunoSEQ multiplex PCR; TCRdb keeps in-frame clones, though not all of them. The data show fewer than 250,000 clones, with 80% to 90% seen just once and around 2.5% held by the top ten. The germline V and J ends were trimmed by 1 base and 2 bases, with 12 bases remaining between them. The CDR3 covers 15 residues. From germline, CDR1 is GTSNPN and CDR2 SVGIG (reference sequence). The sample comprised peripheral blood. The chain couples TRBV30 to TRBJ1-5, with TRBD1 as a possible D gene (5 bases). The clonotype originates from a woman aged 40 to 55 with active or convalescent COVID-19. CDR3 sequence (DNA): TGTGCCTGGAGTGGTGATAAAGGGGGCAATCAGCCCCAGCATTTT. It specifies CAWSGDKGGNQPQHF. The full variable domain, in which reference TRBV30 and TRBJ1-5 provide the parts outside the CDR3, is SQTIHQWPATLVQPVGSPLSLECTVEGTSNPNLYWYRQAAGRGLQLLFYSVGIGQISSEVPQNLSASRPQDRQFILSSKKLLLSDSGFYLCAWSGDKGGNQPQHFGDGTRLSIL.